This T cell receptor beta chain was identified during a study of T-cell memory formation after mild COVID-19 (dated by TCRdb to about 2021). Study-wide context: Most TCR sequence clusters were specific to one of the two donors. T-cell clones expanding and contracting after mild COVID-19 in a couple of donors were tracked by longitudinal TCRalpha and TCRbeta repertoire sequencing. The cohort comprised two young, previously healthy adult volunteers, one female and one male.

The germline V gene encodes CDR1 MGHRA and CDR2 YSYEKL. V is reduced by 0 bases and J by 9 bases, leaving a spacing of 17 bases between them. Counted from cysteine to phenylalanine, this CDR3 has 15 amino acids. Here the CDR3 DNA is all that survives: 45 bases in frame from base 1. With regard to this clonotype: No cognate antigen has been identified for it. Per-base quality was not reported, and no clone a single base away is much larger than it.

The data were produced on an Illumina NovaSeq 6000. TCRalpha and TCRbeta cDNA libraries were built by 5'RACE with constant-segment primers, adding sample barcodes and unique molecular identifiers. RNA was extracted from every sample with Trizol reagent. Libraries were amplified in two PCR steps, with a second sample barcode and Illumina TruSeq adapters added in the second step. The libraries were sequenced on an Illumina NovaSeq using 2 x 150 bp paired-end reads. Per the original workflow: Demultiplexing of reads and collapsing into UMI-guided consensus sequences were performed with migec v1.2.7. Using mixcr v2.1.11, the UMI consensuses were aligned to TRA and TRB V and J templates and assembled into clonotypes. Expanded or contracted clonotypes were those called significant by both edgeR and NoisET, with noise models trained on biological replicates. For edgeR calls, the thresholds were a false discovery rate-adjusted p below 0.01 and a log2 fold-change of 1. As an exploratory analysis of dynamics, max-normalized trajectories of the 1000 most abundant clonotypes were examined by PCA with hierarchical clustering. The CD4 or CD8 phenotype of responding clones was assigned using the separately sequenced CD4+ and CD8+ repertoires. TCRdb handled the public reads itself, with Q25 trimming in fastp and clone calling in MiXCR, and kept productive beta chains. Identical CDR3 proteins give one entry, which carries the most common genes and DNA. The authors' filters were not applied to this entry. This sample gives about 470,000 distinct CDR3 sequences in total; about 20% of them show up just once. Together, the top ten hold more than 9% of the sample.

Ficoll-Paque density gradient centrifugation was used to isolate PBMCs. What the work shows at the level of the full study, not this receptor alone: The second-wave clones that peaked on day 37 were not confirmed to be SARS-CoV-2 specific. Only two mild cases were covered in the study, and larger cohorts including severe cases with pre-infection samples were considered necessary. From day 15 to 85, contracting clones showed balanced CD4/CD8 phenotypes, whereas a second wave of clones that expanded from day 15 to 37 leaned towards CD4+. Contracting CD4+ clones turned up mainly in the CM and EM memory subsets, whereas EMRA was where CD8+ clones were enriched. Some responding clones were detected in pre-infection memory, which suggested that pre-existing cross-reactive memory T cells had joined the SARS-CoV-2 response.

This TCR was recovered from an adult woman who had mild COVID-19 (a few samples of this study predate the infection). The sample titles of this study are shuffled in the database, so cell type and time point are left out; the donor was told from shared clones. The specimen sequenced was PBMCs or a T cell subset sorted from them (not recorded which). The rearranged segments are TRBV4-1 and TRBJ1-2, and possibly TRBD1, on 5 matching bases. The DNA sequence reads TGCGCCAGCAGCCAAGATATGTCAGGGAGTTTGAGCTACACCTTC. Its amino acids are CASSQDMSGSLSYTF.